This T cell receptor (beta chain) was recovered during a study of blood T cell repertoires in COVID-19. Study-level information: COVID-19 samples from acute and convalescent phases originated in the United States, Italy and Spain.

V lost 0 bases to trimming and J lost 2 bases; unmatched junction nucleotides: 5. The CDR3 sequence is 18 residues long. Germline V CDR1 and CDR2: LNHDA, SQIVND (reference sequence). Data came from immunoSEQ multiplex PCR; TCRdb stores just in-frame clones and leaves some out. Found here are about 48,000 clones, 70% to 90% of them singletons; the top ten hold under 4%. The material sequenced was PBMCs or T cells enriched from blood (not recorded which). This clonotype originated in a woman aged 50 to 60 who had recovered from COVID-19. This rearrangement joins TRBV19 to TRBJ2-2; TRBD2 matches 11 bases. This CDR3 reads CASSIDPRLAGNTGELFF. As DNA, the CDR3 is TGTGCCAGTAGTATAGATCCGAGACTAGCGGGAAACACCGGGGAGCTGTTTTTT. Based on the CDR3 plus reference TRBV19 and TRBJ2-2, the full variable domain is DGGITQSPKYLFRKEGQNVTLSCEQNLNHDAMYWYRQDPGQGLRLIYYSQIVNDFQKGDIAEGYSVSREKKESFPLTVTSAQKNPTAFYLCASSIDPRLAGNTGELFFGEGSRLTVL.